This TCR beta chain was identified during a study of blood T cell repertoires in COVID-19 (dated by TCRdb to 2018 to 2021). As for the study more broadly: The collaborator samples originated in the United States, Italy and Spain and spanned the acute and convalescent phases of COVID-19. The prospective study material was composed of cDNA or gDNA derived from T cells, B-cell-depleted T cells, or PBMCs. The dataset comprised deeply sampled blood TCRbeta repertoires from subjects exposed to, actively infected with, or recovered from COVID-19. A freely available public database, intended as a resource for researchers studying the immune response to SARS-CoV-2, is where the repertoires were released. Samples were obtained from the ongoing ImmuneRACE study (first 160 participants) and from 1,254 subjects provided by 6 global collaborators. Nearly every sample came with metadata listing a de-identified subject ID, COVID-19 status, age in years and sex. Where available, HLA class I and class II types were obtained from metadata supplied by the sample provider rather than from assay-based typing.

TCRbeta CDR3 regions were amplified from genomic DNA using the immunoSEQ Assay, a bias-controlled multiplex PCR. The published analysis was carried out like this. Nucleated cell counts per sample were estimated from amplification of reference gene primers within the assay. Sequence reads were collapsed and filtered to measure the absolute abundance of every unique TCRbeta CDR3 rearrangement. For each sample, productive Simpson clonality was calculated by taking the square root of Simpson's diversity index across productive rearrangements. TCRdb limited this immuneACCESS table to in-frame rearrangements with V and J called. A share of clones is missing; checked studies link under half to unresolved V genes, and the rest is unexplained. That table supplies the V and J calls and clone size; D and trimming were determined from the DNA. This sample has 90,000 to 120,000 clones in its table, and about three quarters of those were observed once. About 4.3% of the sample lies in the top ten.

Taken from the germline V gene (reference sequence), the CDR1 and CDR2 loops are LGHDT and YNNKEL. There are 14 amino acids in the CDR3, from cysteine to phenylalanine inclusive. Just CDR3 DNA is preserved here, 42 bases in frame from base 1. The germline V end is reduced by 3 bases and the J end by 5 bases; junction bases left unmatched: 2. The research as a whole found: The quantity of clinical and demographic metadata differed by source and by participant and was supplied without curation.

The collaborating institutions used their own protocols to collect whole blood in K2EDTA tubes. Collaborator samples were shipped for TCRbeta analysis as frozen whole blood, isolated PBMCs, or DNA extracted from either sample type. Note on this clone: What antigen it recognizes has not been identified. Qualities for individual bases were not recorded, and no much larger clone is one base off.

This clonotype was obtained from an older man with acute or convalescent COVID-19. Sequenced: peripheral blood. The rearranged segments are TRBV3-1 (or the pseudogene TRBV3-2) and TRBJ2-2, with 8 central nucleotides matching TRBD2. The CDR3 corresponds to CASSHGRVTGELFF. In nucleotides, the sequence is TGTGCCAGCAGCCACGGGAGGGTAACCGGGGAGCTGTTTTTT.